This T cell receptor (beta chain) was identified during a study of CD8+ T cells in alopecia areata (dated by TCRdb to 2017 to 2018). With respect to the entire study: Treated patients were enrolled in an open-label pilot trial of oral tofacitinib, 5 to 10 mg twice daily, for moderate-to-severe alopecia areata. Tofacitinib was administered for 6 to 18 months, and 6 months of follow-up off drug were then conducted to assess delayed response and recurrence. The SALT score, which quantifies the percentage of affected scalp surface area, was used to measure disease severity in treated patients. In both human patients and the C3H/HeJ mouse model, the study applied high-throughput TCRbeta sequencing to look at T cell clonal expansion in alopecia areata. In humans, TCRbeta sequencing was performed on scalp tissue and on sorted CD4+ and CD8+ peripheral blood T cells from healthy controls and from patients with patchy or totalis/universalis alopecia areata. Biopsies were taken from tofacitinib-treated patients at baseline and at 4 and 24 weeks of treatment, and a later scalp biopsy was taken in several of the tofacitinib-treated patients. Scalp clonality was compared among normal scalp (n=4), patchy alopecia areata scalp (n=8), and alopecia totalis/universalis scalp (n=8). RNA was obtained with the PAXgene miRNA kit for fixed scalp, the miRNeasy kit for PBMCs, and the RNeasy kit for mouse skin. TCRbeta CDR3 regions were amplified by immunoSEQ multiplex PCR using 35 Vbeta forward and 13 Jbeta reverse primers.

Overall results and qualifications from the work: Compared with normal scalp, lesional scalp, particularly in alopecia totalis/universalis, had higher clonality and more expanded CD8+ clones, which suggests antigenic drive. The treated cohort was small, with a single nonresponder, so links between baseline CD8+ expansion and response need larger studies. With tofacitinib, both scalp clonality and the number of expanded CD8+ clones among the top 100 scalp clones went down significantly. Resident alphabeta T cells in normal human skin are also sequenced, complicating scalp TCR repertoire analysis, unlike mouse skin dominated by gammadelta T cells. TCR sequences shared between patients were less clear than in mice, possibly partly because of HLA diversity in the patient population. During tofacitinib treatment, many expanded lesional clones stuck around in both scalp and blood, and this persistence may partly explain why relapse happens after treatment is stopped.

In the case of this clone: It lacks a known antigen. No base quality information exists; no much larger clone differs at one position.

The library was obtained by the immunoSEQ multiplex PCR assay. RNA was extracted from all samples and reverse transcribed into cDNA, which served as template for TCR sequencing. First-strand cDNA was synthesized with SuperScript III using a 2:1 mix of oligo-dT and random hexamers. Amplification bias was assessed with a synthetic immune receptor repertoire, and residual bias was removed computationally. On the authors' methods: After raw reads were preprocessed to remove errors, the CDR3 was defined following IMGT conventions as running from the conserved cysteine to phenylalanine. To get clonality, Shannon entropy was normalized by log2 of the number of productive unique TCRs and the result was subtracted from 1. Whether scalp clones were CD4 or CD8 was inferred by matching scalp TCRbeta sequences against CD4 and CD8 repertoires sorted from blood. The table comes from immuneACCESS by way of TCRdb, which keeps in-frame sequences with V and J called. Part of the clones is missing from these tables; in studies checked, under half for an unresolved V gene and the rest for unknown reasons. V and J calls and clone size come straight from that table; D and trimming were deduced from the DNA. This sample has roughly 210,000 clones in its table, and approximately 40% of those were observed once. The ten largest clones capture about 2.6% of the sample.

V is cut by 2 bases and J by 4 bases, and the space between the germline ends is 12 bases. The germline V gene supplies CDR1 SQVTM and CDR2 ANQGSEA. From the cysteine through the phenylalanine, the CDR3 covers 14 amino acids. CDR3 DNA only is kept here, 42 bases in frame from base 1. Taken with the paper, the label for treatment or condition translates to: oral pan-JAK inhibitor, 5-10 mg twice daily. Lesional scalp punch biopsies and peripheral blood were obtained from alopecia areata patients. PBMCs were isolated by density centrifugation and stained for CD3, CD4 and CD8, and CD4+ and CD8+ T cells were sorted on a FACSAria.

Recombination joined TRBV29-1 with TRBJ2-1; TRBD2 is a weak D gene call, 6 bases matching. This receptor was identified in a human donor with alopecia areata. Material: CD4+ T cells sorted from blood, obtained at roughly week 36, from a patient treated with tofacitinib. The nucleotide sequence reads TGCAGCGTTGAACTCGGGAGCCGTTACAATGAGCAGTTCTTC. Its protein product is CSVELGSRYNEQFF.